What follows are 3 T cell receptor beta chains derived from one specimen sequenced in a study of blood T cell repertoires in COVID-19. Clones were read by immunoSEQ multiplex PCR, and TCRdb kept only the in-frame ones, dropping some. The sample holds hundreds of thousands of clones, around 81% seen once. The material sequenced was PBMCs or T cells enriched from blood (not recorded which). The receptors stem from a woman between 40 and 55 years old with acute COVID-19.

The chain combines TRBV2 with TRBJ2-5; D possibly corresponds to TRBD1 (6 bases). There are 14 residues in the CDR3. V gave up 1 base and J gave up 2 bases, with 8 bases separating them. Germline lookup yields CDR1 SNHLY and CDR2 FYNNEI. The chain's CDR3 is CASSEGRGQETQYF. The CDR3 DNA follows: TGTGCCAGCAGTGAAGGCAGGGGACAAGAGACCCAGTACTTC.

The genes are TRBV29-1 and TRBJ2-3; weak D call: TRBD2 (6 bases). The germline V gene encodes CDR1 SQVTM and CDR2 ANQGSEA. V was cut by 0 bases and J by 4 bases, with 14 bases left in between. CDR3 length: 15 amino acids. The CDR3 coding sequence is TGCAGCGTTGAAGATAGCGGAGGGGCCCCAGATACGCAGTATTTT. This gives the protein CSVEDSGGAPDTQYF.

The J gene is TRBJ1-6, the V gene TRBV6-2 or TRBV6-3, with TRBD1 identical over 7 bases. CDR1 MNHEY and CDR2 SVGEGT come from the germline V gene. V trimming: 6 bases; J trimming: 9 bases; junction bases outside the gene matches: 14. CDR3 length: 16 amino acids. The CDR3 DNA is TGTGCCAGCAGCCCCCCTAGGGGGCAGATGACTTCACCCCTCCACTTT. As protein: CASSPPRGQMTSPLHF.